This is a list of T cell receptor beta chains from one sample in a study of blood T cell repertoires in COVID-19. TCRdb keeps only in-frame clones here, not all; method: immunoSEQ multiplex PCR. Among roughly 120,000 clones, around 89% were seen once, and the ten largest hold about 4.8%. Input material: peripheral blood. Every receptor here comes from a woman between 45 and 65 years old with acute or convalescent COVID-19. The CDR3 runs from the conserved cysteine through the conserved F or W. A D gene is named only where the DNA matches it firmly. Not all rows give a size; the values are once, few, many and, for expanded clones, a class.

len	j_gene	v_gene	d_gene	abundance	CDR3aa	CDR3nt
12	TRBJ1-1	TRBV10-3	TRBD1	-	CATGTGGTEAFF	TGTGCCACCGGGACAGGGGGCACTGAAGCTTTCTTT
14	TRBJ2-7	TRBV11-2	-	-	CASSLRFGRGEQYF	TGTGCCAGCAGCTTAAGGTTCGGCAGGGGCGAGCAGTACTTC
17	TRBJ2-1	TRBV24-1	TRBD1	-	CATSDQGQGGSYNEQFF	TGTGCCACCAGTGATCAGGGACAGGGGGGCTCCTACAATGAGCAGTTCTTC
12	TRBJ2-2	TRBV6-6	TRBD2	-	CASTGGTGELFF	TGTGCCAGCACCGGGGGGACCGGGGAGCTGTTTTTT
15	TRBJ1-6	TRBV6-5	TRBD1	-	CASSTGQSYNSPLHF	TGTGCCAGCAGTACGGGACAGTCTTATAATTCACCCCTCCACTTT
13	TRBJ1-4	TRBV12-3/TRBV12-4	-	-	CASSLGRGEKLFF	TGTGCCAGCAGTTTAGGCAGGGGTGAAAAACTGTTTTTT
18	TRBJ2-3	TRBV19	TRBD2	-	CASTDRTSGSPSQDTQYF	TGTGCCAGTACCGATCGGACTAGCGGGAGCCCCTCCCAAGATACGCAGTATTTT
11	TRBJ2-7	TRBV6-5	-	once	CASRGLYEQYF	TGTGCCAGCAGGGGCCTCTACGAGCAGTACTTC
13	TRBJ2-1	TRBV12-5	-	-	CASGLRDYNEQFF	TGTGCTAGTGGTTTGCGGGATTACAATGAGCAGTTCTTC
16	TRBJ2-7	TRBV4-2	TRBD1	-	CASSQRVGQDSYEQYF	TGTGCCAGCAGCCAAAGGGTGGGACAGGACTCCTACGAGCAGTACTTC
15	TRBJ2-1	TRBV7-2	TRBD2	few	CASSLAMLAGGPLFF	TGTGCCAGCAGCTTAGCGATGTTAGCGGGGGGGCCTCTTTTCTTC
12	TRBJ2-7	TRBV2	-	-	CASGGVAYEQYF	TGTGCCAGCGGCGGGGTTGCCTACGAGCAGTACTTC
15	TRBJ1-4	TRBV15	-	-	CATSRFQGLGEKLFF	TGTGCCACCAGCAGATTCCAGGGGTTGGGGGAAAAACTGTTTTTT
16	TRBJ1-1	TRBV5-1	TRBD1	-	CASSKETGVKGTEAFF	TGCGCCAGCAGCAAAGAGACAGGGGTTAAGGGGACTGAAGCTTTCTTT
14	TRBJ1-5	TRBV19	-	-	CASSMEGVGQPQHF	TGTGCCAGTAGTATGGAAGGGGTTGGTCAGCCCCAGCATTTT
10	TRBJ1-3	TRBV28	-	-	CATLGNTIYF	TGTGCCACCCTCGGAAACACCATATATTTT
16	TRBJ1-3	TRBV25-1	TRBD1	-	CASSEFSGTAGNTIYF	TGTGCCAGCAGTGAATTTTCAGGGACAGCTGGAAACACCATATATTTT
13	TRBJ1-6	TRBV2	-	-	CASIGGVNSPLHF	TGTGCCAGCATCGGGGGTGTTAATTCACCCCTCCACTTT
16	TRBJ1-1	TRBV7-9	-	-	CASSLRGGFPNTEAFF	TGTGCCAGCAGCTTAAGGGGGGGGTTCCCGAACACTGAAGCTTTCTTT
15	TRBJ2-3	TRBV7-3	TRBD2	-	CASSPSGGAADTQYF	TGTGCCAGCAGCCCCAGCGGGGGGGCCGCAGATACGCAGTATTTT
13	TRBJ1-1	TRBV7-9	TRBD1	-	CATSQGVRTEAFF	TGTGCCACTTCCCAGGGGGTTCGGACTGAAGCTTTCTTT
14	TRBJ1-5	TRBV27	-	-	CASSPSPGNQPQHF	TGTGCCAGCAGCCCCTCCCCTGGCAATCAGCCCCAGCATTTT
15	TRBJ1-5	TRBV2	-	-	CASSEWTLTNQPQHF	TGTGCCAGCAGTGAATGGACACTGACCAATCAGCCCCAGCATTTT
15	TRBJ2-7	TRBV6-5	TRBD1	-	CASRSDRGYSYEQYF	TGTGCCAGCAGATCGGACAGGGGCTATTCCTACGAGCAGTACTTC
11	TRBJ2-1	TRBV20-1	-	-	CSADQGHEQFF	TGCAGTGCTGATCAGGGCCATGAGCAGTTCTTC
16	TRBJ2-3	TRBV28	TRBD2	-	CASSPGTSGRPDTQYF	TGTGCCAGCAGCCCCGGGACTAGCGGGAGACCAGATACGCAGTATTTT
15	TRBJ2-7	TRBV18	-	-	CASSPPSRGTYEQYF	TGTGCCAGCTCACCACCGTCTCGGGGTACCTACGAGCAGTACTTC
16	TRBJ1-4	TRBV14	TRBD1	-	CASSHSIDRGREKLFF	TGTGCCAGCAGCCATTCCATCGACAGGGGGAGAGAAAAACTGTTTTTT
15	TRBJ2-1	TRBV27	-	-	CASSFSSGWGNEQFF	TGTGCCAGCAGTTTCTCCAGCGGGTGGGGGAATGAGCAGTTCTTC
15	TRBJ2-7	TRBV3-1/TRBV3-2	-	-	CASSHLGTQSYEQYF	TGTGCCAGCAGCCACCTCGGGACACAGTCCTACGAGCAGTACTTC
15	TRBJ2-1	TRBV27	TRBD2	-	CASSLRGLAGYVQFF	TGTGCCAGCAGTTTACGGGGACTAGCGGGATATGTGCAGTTCTTC